A single sample gave rise to the 17 T cell receptor beta chains below, sequenced in a study of blood T cell repertoires in COVID-19. Only in-frame clones appear in the TCRdb table, and some are missing; sequencing was by immunoSEQ multiplex PCR. Among about 360,000 clones listed, 70% to 90% were seen once. The source material was peripheral blood. All receptors derive from a woman aged 55-70 years with COVID-19, enrolled during active disease.

This chain links TRBV19 with TRBJ1-3; D remains unclear. The CDR3 is 19 residues long. V lost 5 bases and J 0 bases, leaving 23 bases between the germline ends. Germline CDR1 and CDR2: LNHDA and SQIVND (reference sequence). CDR3 protein: CASSQSPGRERASGNTIYF. The CDR3 DNA reads TGTGCCAGTAGTCAATCTCCGGGCCGGGAAAGGGCCTCTGGAAACACCATATATTTT.

This chain uses TRBV19 with TRBJ2-1; 9 bases map to TRBD1. The germline V gene has CDR1 LNHDA and CDR2 SQIVND (reference sequence). The V and J ends lost 5 bases and 6 bases, in that order; junction bases with no gene match: 8. This CDR3 has 15 residues. CDR3 sequence: CASSPRDRDSNEQFF. The CDR3 bases are TGTGCCAGTAGTCCAAGGGACAGGGATAGCAATGAGCAGTTCTTC.

The rearrangement uses TRBV11-2 and TRBJ2-1, with 11 bases lining up with TRBD1. Per the germline V gene, CDR1 is SGHAT and CDR2 is FQNNGV. V lost 7 bases to trimming and J lost 9 bases; unmatched junction nucleotides: 8. The CDR3 runs to 14 residues. The CDR3 region is CASTRDRGTLEQFF. CDR3 DNA sequence: TGTGCCAGCACCAGGGACAGGGGGACGCTTGAGCAGTTCTTC.

V and J are TRBV11-3 and TRBJ1-1, with 7 bases matching TRBD1. This CDR3 contains 17 residues. Germline CDR1 and CDR2: SGHNT and YENEEA. With 5 bases clipped from V and 0 bases from J, the junction kept 12 bases outside the gene matches. As DNA, the CDR3 is TGTGCCAGCAGCCTCGGGACAGCTAGCTTTCTGAACACTGAAGCTTTCTTT. Residues: CASSLGTASFLNTEAFF. The variable domain in full, completed from reference TRBV11-3 and TRBJ1-1, reads EAGVVQSPRYKIIEKKQPVAFWCNPISGHNTLYWYLQNLGQGPELLIRYENEEAVDDSQLPKDRFSAERLKGVDSTLKIQPAELGDSAVYLCASSLGTASFLNTEAFFGQGTRLTVV.

This chain joins TRBV7-5 and TRBJ2-7; the table's TRBD1 call for D was not verified on the DNA. TRBV7-5 is listed as a pseudogene. This CDR3 is built from 12 residues. This CDR3 is CVRWADSYEQYF. The CDR3 bases are TGTGTCAGATGGGCAGACTCCTACGAGCAGTACTTC.

This clone was picked up one time. The V and J genes are TRBV30 and TRBJ2-7, with unresolved D. The CDR3 is 11 residues long. CDR1 is GTSNPN and CDR2 is SVGIG in the germline V gene (reference sequence). V gave up 3 bases and J gave up 2 bases, with 5 bases separating them. In DNA, the CDR3 is TGTGCCTGGAGCAGTGCCTACGAGCAGTACTTC. Translating gives CAWSSAYEQYF.

J is TRBJ1-5 and V is TRBV6-5, with D possibly TRBD1 on 5 matching bases. The CDR3 is made up of 14 amino acids. From germline, CDR1 is MNHEY and CDR2 SVGAGI. V lost 8 bases, J lost 2 bases, and 13 bases lay in between. The CDR3 here is CASCPGGGNQPQHF. The CDR3, as DNA: TGTGCCAGCTGCCCCGGGGGGGGCAATCAGCCCCAGCATTTT.

The V and J genes are TRBV2 and TRBJ2-7; tentatively, D is TRBD2 (5 bases). The CDR3 runs 13 residues. Germline V gene data show CDR1 as SNHLY and CDR2 as FYNNEI. V dropped 5 bases and J dropped 3 bases, with 11 bases sitting between them. CDR3 loop: CASSTAASYEQYF. The CDR3 region has the DNA TGTGCCAGCAGTACAGCGGCCAGCTACGAGCAGTACTTC.

The genes are TRBV18 and TRBJ1-2; D call uncertain. The CDR3 contains 15 residues. Germline lookup yields CDR1 KGHSH and CDR2 LQKENI. The V and J ends lost 3 bases and 0 bases respectively, with 11 bases between them. The CDR3 DNA is TGTGCCAGCTCACCCCCAAGCGGAGCTAACTATGGCTACACCTTC. Translating it yields CASSPPSGANYGYTF.

The CDR3 DNA sequence: TGTGCCAGTAGTCAGACTAGCGGGTATTACAATGAGCAGTTCTTC. Translated, it gives CASSQTSGYYNEQFF. The chain couples TRBV19 to TRBJ2-1; TRBD2 matches at 10 bases. With 5 bases clipped from V and 4 bases from J, the junction kept 5 bases outside the gene matches. Germline loops: CDR1 LNHDA, CDR2 SQIVND (reference sequence). CDR3 size: 15 residues.

J is TRBJ2-6 and V is TRBV19; the D gene is possibly TRBD2 (6 bases). Germline V gives CDR1 LNHDA, CDR2 SQIVND (reference sequence). The CDR3 is made up of 15 amino acids. V was shortened by 7 bases and J by 2 bases, with 12 bases between the two germline ends. The CDR3 here is CASNRGRTGANVLTF. CDR3 nucleotides: TGTGCCAGTAATCGAGGGAGGACTGGGGCCAACGTCCTGACTTTC. Based on the CDR3 plus reference TRBV19 and TRBJ2-6, the full variable domain is DGGITQSPKYLFRKEGQNVTLSCEQNLNHDAMYWYRQDPGQGLRLIYYSQIVNDFQKGDIAEGYSVSREKKESFPLTVTSAQKNPTAFYLCASNRGRTGANVLTFGAGSRLTVL.

Concerning this clone: At one boundary the junction diverges from the germline segment, which might be a read error. V gene TRBV10-3 combines with J gene TRBJ2-7, with a weak D call TRBD1 (6 bases). Germline V gives CDR1 ENHRY, CDR2 SYGVKD. This CDR3 is 13 amino acids long. The CDR3 region is CAVRGPSSYEQYF. Written as DNA, the CDR3 is TGTGCCGTCAGGGGCCCCTCTTCCTACGAGCAGTACTTC.

J is TRBJ2-3 and V is TRBV30; a weak D match, TRBD2 (5 bases). The length of the CDR3 is 15 residues. The V end lost 1 base, the J end lost 3 bases, and 14 bases lay between the germline ends. In germline, CDR1 is GTSNPN, CDR2 SVGIG (reference sequence). The chain's CDR3 is CAWSDLGGPTDTQYF. The CDR3 DNA reads TGTGCCTGGAGTGACTTGGGCGGGCCGACAGATACGCAGTATTTT.

V gene TRBV5-4 combines with J gene TRBJ1-2, with 7 bases that match TRBD1. Germline trimming cut 3 bases from V and 5 bases from J; bases unmatched to any gene: 7. The CDR3 has 14 residues. Germline V gene sequence: CDR1 SGHNT, CDR2 YYREEE (reference sequence). For the CDR3, the DNA is TGTGCCAGCAGCTACTCCGGGACAGATTATGGCTACACCTTC. Its translation is CASSYSGTDYGYTF. Using reference TRBV5-4 and TRBJ1-2 for the parts outside the CDR3, the full variable domain is ETGVTQSPTHLIKTRGQQVTLRCSSQSGHNTVSWYQQALGQGPQFIFQYYREEENGRGNFPPRFSGLQFPNYSSELNVNALELDDSALYLCASSYSGTDYGYTFGSGTRLTVV.

This sequence joins TRBV9 and TRBJ1-1; a weak D match, TRBD1 (5 bases). Germline V gives CDR1 SGDLS, CDR2 YYNGEE. The CDR3 covers 17 residues. Trimming stripped 4 bases from V and 5 bases from J, with 24 bases between. The CDR3 loop reads CASSSPVRGEGWTEAFF. The CDR3, as DNA: TGTGCCAGCAGCTCCCCAGTTCGTGGGGAGGGGTGGACTGAAGCTTTCTTT.

This chain connects TRBV9 to TRBJ1-5; 8 bases are a match to TRBD1. Germline V gene lookup returns CDR1 SGDLS and CDR2 YYNGEE. The CDR3 runs 14 residues. With V trimmed by 8 bases and J by 2 bases, 6 bases remained unmatched. CDR3 nucleotides: TGTGCCAGAGACAGGGGATTGGGCAATCAGCCCCAGCATTTT. Its translation is CARDRGLGNQPQHF.

The chain combines TRBV6-2 or TRBV6-3 with TRBJ1-5, with a tentative D call TRBD1 (5 bases). The germline V gene has CDR1 MNHEY and CDR2 SVGEGT. The length of the CDR3 is 15 residues. Trimming removed 2 bases from V and 7 bases from J, with 15 bases in between. CDR3 sequence (DNA): TGTGCCAGCAGTTACGGTTTGGGGCCGACGCAGCCCCAGCATTTT. Translating it yields CASSYGLGPTQPQHF.